This entry features one TCR beta chain sequence. What it binds is unknown. The ends lost 1 base at V and 2 bases at J; junction bases unmatched: 8. This CDR3 spans 16 amino acids. CDR1 and CDR2 from the germline V gene are SGHRS and YFSETQ. This sample was taken from a study of T cell responses to AZD1222 COVID-19 vaccine. Study findings and constraints: No day 14 peak samples; only post-peak repertoires were characterized.

TCRdb's table, derived via immunoSEQ multiplex PCR, lists solely in-frame clones and lacks some. The data contain fewer than 200,000 clones, almost 95% of them seen just once; the ten biggest clones take up about 9.4%. This receptor was obtained from an adult in good health. Material: peripheral blood, obtained on day 0 of AZD1222 vaccination. The chain couples TRBV5-1 to TRBJ1-2, with TRBD1 identical over 7 bases. The CDR3 region is CASSLYYTGENYGYTF. The CDR3, as DNA: TGCGCCAGCAGCTTGTACTATACAGGGGAAAACTATGGCTACACCTTC.